Listed below are T cell receptor beta chains from one sample, sequenced in a study of molecular identifiers for immune sequencing clone quantification. Via MiXCR, TCRdb re-called the PCR reads, giving one row per CDR3 protein. The table shows a few hundred thousand distinct CDR3 sequences, with 24% occurring only once. The sequenced sample was naive CD8+ T cells from blood, with Jurkat cell RNA spiked in. These receptors all stem from a human donor in good health. Some libraries in this study had Jurkat cell RNA spiked in. Both conserved end residues are part of each CDR3. Each record gives: D gene, clone size, V gene, J gene, CDR3 DNA, CDR3 protein. The D gene is left open where the match is weak. Clone size is stated in some rows and not others, as once, few, many or a class when expanded.

d_gene: .; abundance: few; v_gene: TRBV11-1; j_gene: TRBJ2-7; CDR3nt: TGTGCCAGCAGTCCGGAGAAGTACTACGAGCAGTACTTC; CDR3aa: CASSPEKYYEQYF
d_gene: .; abundance: many; v_gene: TRBV5-1; j_gene: TRBJ2-4; CDR3nt: TGCGCCAGCAGCTTGGGGGCCGCGGAGCAGTACTTC; CDR3aa: CASSLGAAEQYF
d_gene: TRBD1; abundance: .; v_gene: TRBV6-2/TRBV6-3; j_gene: TRBJ2-2; CDR3nt: TGTGCCAGCAGTTACGACCACGGACAGGGTAGTGGGGAGCTGTTTTTT; CDR3aa: CASSYDHGQGSGELFF
d_gene: .; abundance: many; v_gene: TRBV7-9; j_gene: TRBJ2-7; CDR3nt: TGTGCCAGCAGCTTCCCGTCGACACCCTACGAGCAGTACTTC; CDR3aa: CASSFPSTPYEQYF
d_gene: .; abundance: .; v_gene: TRBV7-2; j_gene: TRBJ1-5; CDR3nt: TGTACCAGCAGTCAGCAGGAACGGTATAGCAATCAGCCCCAGCATTTT; CDR3aa: CTSSQQERYSNQPQHF
d_gene: .; abundance: few; v_gene: TRBV4-1; j_gene: TRBJ2-7; CDR3nt: TGCGCCAGCAGCCCGCCTGGGTCGGTCAGTGAGCAGTACTTC; CDR3aa: CASSPPGSVSEQYF
d_gene: .; abundance: few; v_gene: TRBV11-2; j_gene: TRBJ2-7; CDR3nt: TGTGCCAGCAGCTCCAGGGGACCGCTCTACGAGCAGTACTTC; CDR3aa: CASSSRGPLYEQYF
d_gene: .; abundance: .; v_gene: TRBV4-3; j_gene: TRBJ2-1; CDR3nt: TGCGCCAGCAGCCAAAAAAGGGGGGGGCGCCGACTCTTAGCCAATGAGCAGTTCTTC; CDR3aa: CASSQKRGGRRLLANEQFF
d_gene: TRBD2; abundance: many; v_gene: TRBV18; j_gene: TRBJ2-3; CDR3nt: TGTGCCAGCTCACCACCGCTAGCGGGCACAGATACGCAGTATTTT; CDR3aa: CASSPPLAGTDTQYF
d_gene: TRBD2; abundance: .; v_gene: TRBV28; j_gene: TRBJ2-7; CDR3nt: TGTGCCAACCTAGCGGGATCCCACTACGAGCAGTACTTC; CDR3aa: CANLAGSHYEQYF
d_gene: TRBD2; abundance: many; v_gene: TRBV7-9; j_gene: TRBJ2-7; CDR3nt: TGTGCCAGCAGCCCAACTAGCGGGAGTTACACCTACGAGCAGTACTTC; CDR3aa: CASSPTSGSYTYEQYF
d_gene: .; abundance: .; v_gene: TRBV29-1; j_gene: TRBJ1-1; CDR3nt: TGCAGTATAACGGAAGGGAACACTGGAGCTTTCTTT; CDR3aa: CSITEGNTGAFF
d_gene: .; abundance: few; v_gene: TRBV30; j_gene: TRBJ2-3; CDR3nt: TGTGCCTGGAGGACGGGTTTTGGCACAGATACGCAGTATTTT; CDR3aa: CAWRTGFGTDTQYF
d_gene: TRBD1; abundance: .; v_gene: TRBV12-5; j_gene: TRBJ1-6; CDR3nt: TGTGCTAGTGGTTTGGTAGCGTTTGTAGGGGGCGGCTCTATCCCACCCCTCCACTTT; CDR3aa: CASGLVAFVGGGSIPPLHF
d_gene: TRBD2; abundance: few; v_gene: TRBV20-1; j_gene: TRBJ2-7; CDR3nt: TGCAGTGCAGGACTAGCGGGAGTGGTCGAGCAGTACTTC; CDR3aa: CSAGLAGVVEQYF
d_gene: .; abundance: .; v_gene: TRBV4-3; j_gene: TRBJ2-1; CDR3nt: TGCGCCAGCAGCCGGTCAGGGGACAATGAGCAGTTCTTC; CDR3aa: CASSRSGDNEQFF
d_gene: .; abundance: many; v_gene: TRBV5-5; j_gene: TRBJ1-1; CDR3nt: TGTGCCAGCAGCTTATACAGGGATTTGGACACTGAAGCTTTCTTT; CDR3aa: CASSLYRDLDTEAFF
d_gene: .; abundance: .; v_gene: TRBV4-3; j_gene: TRBJ2-7; CDR3nt: TGCGCCAGCAGCCAGGAGAGCGGAGGGACCTACGAGCAGTACTTC; CDR3aa: CASSQESGGTYEQYF
d_gene: TRBD2; abundance: .; v_gene: TRBV19; j_gene: TRBJ2-7; CDR3nt: TGTGCCAGTAGTGCGGGACTAGCGACCTCCTACGAGCAGTACTTC; CDR3aa: CASSAGLATSYEQYF
d_gene: .; abundance: .; v_gene: TRBV10-3; j_gene: TRBJ2-6; CDR3nt: TGTGCCATCGCAGGCGGGGCCAACGTCCTGACTTTC; CDR3aa: CAIAGGANVLTF
d_gene: .; abundance: many; v_gene: TRBV5-4; j_gene: TRBJ1-1; CDR3nt: TGTGCCAGCAGCTTGTTAGGCTCGGGAACAGAAAACACTGAAGCTTTCTTT; CDR3aa: CASSLLGSGTENTEAFF
d_gene: .; abundance: few; v_gene: TRBV18; j_gene: TRBJ2-1; CDR3nt: TGTGCCAGCTCACCACCGTCCTCGAATGAGCAGTTCTTC; CDR3aa: CASSPPSSNEQFF
d_gene: .; abundance: many; v_gene: TRBV7-9; j_gene: TRBJ2-6; CDR3nt: TGTGCCAGCAGCTATTATGTAGGAGGGGCCAACGTCCTGACTTTC; CDR3aa: CASSYYVGGANVLTF
d_gene: .; abundance: few; v_gene: TRBV7-9; j_gene: TRBJ2-2; CDR3nt: TGTGCCAGCAGCTTAGACCCTGGAGCTGGGGAGCTGTTTTTT; CDR3aa: CASSLDPGAGELFF
d_gene: TRBD1; abundance: many; v_gene: TRBV7-9; j_gene: TRBJ1-1; CDR3nt: TGTGCCAGCAGCTCTTTCACAGGGGAGTTCACTGAAGCTTTCTTT; CDR3aa: CASSSFTGEFTEAFF
d_gene: TRBD1; abundance: few; v_gene: TRBV12-3/TRBV12-4; j_gene: TRBJ2-3; CDR3nt: TGTGCCAGCAGTTCCCACAGGGGATCTGGCACAGATACGCAGTATTTT; CDR3aa: CASSSHRGSGTDTQYF
d_gene: .; abundance: .; v_gene: TRBV5-3; j_gene: TRBJ2-7; CDR3nt: TGTGCCAGCAGCCACGGGATAAGCTCCTACGAGCAGTACTTC; CDR3aa: CASSHGISSYEQYF
d_gene: TRBD2; abundance: few; v_gene: TRBV29-1; j_gene: TRBJ2-3; CDR3nt: TGCAGCGCCGTCCTAGCGGGGGGATCAGATACGCAGTATTTT; CDR3aa: CSAVLAGGSDTQYF
d_gene: .; abundance: .; v_gene: TRBV27; j_gene: TRBJ2-7; CDR3nt: TGTGCCAGCAGTTTATTGGACAGATCCTACGAGCAGTACTTC; CDR3aa: CASSLLDRSYEQYF
d_gene: TRBD2; abundance: .; v_gene: TRBV7-9; j_gene: TRBJ2-5; CDR3nt: TGTGCCAGCAGCTTCATAGCGGGGGGGCCAGAGACCCAGTACTTC; CDR3aa: CASSFIAGGPETQYF
d_gene: TRBD1; abundance: .; v_gene: TRBV28; j_gene: TRBJ1-4; CDR3nt: TGTGCCAGCAGGTTGGCTTGGACAGGGACTAATGAAAAACTGTTTTTT; CDR3aa: CASRLAWTGTNEKLFF
d_gene: TRBD2; abundance: few; v_gene: TRBV5-6; j_gene: TRBJ2-1; CDR3nt: TGTGCCAGCAGCTCGGCCGCTAGCGGGATGATAGACAATGAGCAGTTCTTC; CDR3aa: CASSSAASGMIDNEQFF
d_gene: .; abundance: many; v_gene: TRBV20-1; j_gene: TRBJ2-1; CDR3nt: TGCAGTGCTACTAGTCCGTGGGAGCAGTTCTTC; CDR3aa: CSATSPWEQFF
d_gene: .; abundance: few; v_gene: TRBV12-3/TRBV12-4; j_gene: TRBJ2-5; CDR3nt: TGTGCCAGCAGGCCCCCGGGCGAAGAGACCCAGTACTTC; CDR3aa: CASRPPGEETQYF
d_gene: .; abundance: few; v_gene: TRBV5-6; j_gene: TRBJ2-7; CDR3nt: TGTGCCAGCAGCTTGGGTCAGGGCTACGGGCAGTACTTC; CDR3aa: CASSLGQGYGQYF
d_gene: TRBD1; abundance: few; v_gene: TRBV2; j_gene: TRBJ1-5; CDR3nt: TGTGCCAGCAGTGAATCTCTTTTACAGGGGGGGCAGCCCCAGCATTTT; CDR3aa: CASSESLLQGGQPQHF
d_gene: TRBD2; abundance: many; v_gene: TRBV12-3/TRBV12-4; j_gene: TRBJ2-3; CDR3nt: TGTGCCAGCAGTTTTCAGAGGACTAGCGGCACAGATACGCAGTATTTT; CDR3aa: CASSFQRTSGTDTQYF
d_gene: TRBD1; abundance: .; v_gene: TRBV2; j_gene: TRBJ2-1; CDR3nt: TGTGCCGCCGAAGACAGGGGGACGTTCTTC; CDR3aa: CAAEDRGTFF
d_gene: .; abundance: .; v_gene: TRBV5-8; j_gene: TRBJ2-7; CDR3nt: TGTGCCAGCAGCTCCTTATCGCCAGGAAACGAGCAGTACTTC; CDR3aa: CASSSLSPGNEQYF
d_gene: TRBD1; abundance: few; v_gene: TRBV27; j_gene: TRBJ1-5; CDR3nt: TGTGCCAGCAGTTCTGCTGCAGGGACAGGTGTCAATCAGCCCCAGCATTTT; CDR3aa: CASSSAAGTGVNQPQHF
d_gene: .; abundance: many; v_gene: TRBV7-9; j_gene: TRBJ1-2; CDR3nt: TGTGCCAGCAGCTCCCTGGAAGCAACTAACTATGGCTACACCTTC; CDR3aa: CASSSLEATNYGYTF
d_gene: TRBD1; abundance: .; v_gene: TRBV7-9; j_gene: TRBJ2-2; CDR3nt: TGTGCCAGCAGCGCGGGACAGGGGGTGGCCGGGGAGCTGTTTTTT; CDR3aa: CASSAGQGVAGELFF
d_gene: .; abundance: .; v_gene: TRBV14; j_gene: TRBJ2-3; CDR3nt: TGTGCCAGCAGCTCACCCACTAGCACAGATACGCAGTATTTT; CDR3aa: CASSSPTSTDTQYF
d_gene: TRBD1; abundance: .; v_gene: TRBV2; j_gene: TRBJ1-1; CDR3nt: TGTGCCAGCAGCGAATACCGGGACAGGGACTCCCTGGGCACTGAAGCTTTCTTT; CDR3aa: CASSEYRDRDSLGTEAFF
d_gene: TRBD1; abundance: .; v_gene: TRBV29-1; j_gene: TRBJ2-3; CDR3nt: TGCAGCGTTTGCGGGACAGGGAGCACAGATACGCAGTATTTT; CDR3aa: CSVCGTGSTDTQYF
d_gene: TRBD1; abundance: .; v_gene: TRBV29-1; j_gene: TRBJ2-7; CDR3nt: TGCAGCGGTGGGGACAGGGGGTACGAGCAGTACTTC; CDR3aa: CSGGDRGYEQYF